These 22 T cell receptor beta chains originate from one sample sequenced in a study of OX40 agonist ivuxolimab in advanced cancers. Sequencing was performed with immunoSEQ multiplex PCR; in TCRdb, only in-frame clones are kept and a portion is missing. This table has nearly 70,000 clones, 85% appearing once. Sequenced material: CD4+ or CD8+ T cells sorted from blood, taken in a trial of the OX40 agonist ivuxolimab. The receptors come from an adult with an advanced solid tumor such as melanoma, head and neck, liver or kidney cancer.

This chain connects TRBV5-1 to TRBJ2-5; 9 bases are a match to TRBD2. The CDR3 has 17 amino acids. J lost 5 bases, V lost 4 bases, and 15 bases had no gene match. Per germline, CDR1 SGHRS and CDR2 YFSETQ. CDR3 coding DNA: TGCGCCAGCAGCCCCCGTGAGCGGCGGGGGGGTAGTGAGACCCAGTACTTC. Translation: CASSPRERRGGSETQYF.

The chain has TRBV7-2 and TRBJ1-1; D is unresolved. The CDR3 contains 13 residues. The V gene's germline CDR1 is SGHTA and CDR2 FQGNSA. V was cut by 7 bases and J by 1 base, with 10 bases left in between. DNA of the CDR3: TGTGCCAGCACGAAGGGCAGGAACACTGAAGCTTTCTTT. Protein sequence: CASTKGRNTEAFF.

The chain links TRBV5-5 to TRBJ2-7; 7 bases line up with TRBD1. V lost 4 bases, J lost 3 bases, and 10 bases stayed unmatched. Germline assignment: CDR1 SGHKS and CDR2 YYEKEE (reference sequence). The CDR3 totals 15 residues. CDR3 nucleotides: TGTGCCAGCAGCCCGCGGACAGGAACCATCTACGAGCAGTACTTC. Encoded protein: CASSPRTGTIYEQYF.

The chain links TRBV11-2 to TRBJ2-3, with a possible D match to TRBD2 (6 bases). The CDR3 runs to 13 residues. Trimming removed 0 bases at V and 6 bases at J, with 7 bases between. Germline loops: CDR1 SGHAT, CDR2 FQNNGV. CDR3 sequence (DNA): TGTGCCAGCAGCTTAGATCGGGAGGATACGCAGTATTTT. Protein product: CASSLDREDTQYF.

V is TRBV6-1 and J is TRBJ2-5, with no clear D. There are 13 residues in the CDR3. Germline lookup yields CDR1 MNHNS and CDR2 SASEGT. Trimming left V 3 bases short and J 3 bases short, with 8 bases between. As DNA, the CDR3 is TGTGCCAGCAGTGACCGCAGGAAAGAGACCCAGTACTTC. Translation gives CASSDRRKETQYF.

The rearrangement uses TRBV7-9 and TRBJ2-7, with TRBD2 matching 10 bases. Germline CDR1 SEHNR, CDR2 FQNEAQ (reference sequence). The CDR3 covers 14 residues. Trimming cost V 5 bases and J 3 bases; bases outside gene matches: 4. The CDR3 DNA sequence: TGTGCCAGCAGCGTCACTAGCGGGAACTACGAGCAGTACTTC. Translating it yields CASSVTSGNYEQYF.

The CDR3 DNA reads as TGTGCCAGCAGTCTCTACGGCGGAGGGGAAAAACTGTTTTTT. Amino acid sequence: CASSLYGGGEKLFF. V is TRBV28 and J is TRBJ1-4; D call uncertain. CDR3 size: 14 residues. Germline CDR1 reads MDHEN; CDR2 reads SYDVKM. The V and J ends lost 5 bases and 8 bases respectively, with 15 bases between them. The full variable domain, in which reference TRBV28 and TRBJ1-4 provide the parts outside the CDR3, is DVKVTQSSRYLVKRTGEKVFLECVQDMDHENMFWYRQDPGLGLRLIYFSYDVKMKEKGDIPEGYSVSREKKERFSLILESASTNQTSMYLCASSLYGGGEKLFFGSGTQLSVL.

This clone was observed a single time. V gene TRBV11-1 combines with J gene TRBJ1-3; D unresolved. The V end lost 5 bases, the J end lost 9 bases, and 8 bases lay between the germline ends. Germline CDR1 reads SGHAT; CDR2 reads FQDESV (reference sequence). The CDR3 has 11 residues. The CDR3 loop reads CASSAGSTIYF. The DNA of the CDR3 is TGTGCCAGCAGCGCCGGGAGCACCATATATTTT.

DNA of the CDR3: TGTGCCAGCAGTGTCGGGACGGGTTATGGCTACACCTTC. This translates into CASSVGTGYGYTF. The chain couples TRBV25-1 to TRBJ1-2, with D perhaps TRBD1 (5 bases). Germline V gene lookup returns CDR1 MGHDK and CDR2 SYGVNS. Deletions cut 4 bases from V and 5 bases from J, with 11 bases between. The CDR3 extends over 13 amino acids.

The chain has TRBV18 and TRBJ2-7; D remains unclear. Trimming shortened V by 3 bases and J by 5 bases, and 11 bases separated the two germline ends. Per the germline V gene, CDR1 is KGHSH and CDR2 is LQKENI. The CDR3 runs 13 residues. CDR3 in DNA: TGTGCCAGCTCACCTACCATTCACCACGAGCAGTACTTC. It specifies CASSPTIHHEQYF.

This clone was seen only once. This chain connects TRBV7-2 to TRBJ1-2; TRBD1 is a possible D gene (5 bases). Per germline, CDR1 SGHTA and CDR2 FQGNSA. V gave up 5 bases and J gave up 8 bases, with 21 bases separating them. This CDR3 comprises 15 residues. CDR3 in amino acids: CASSPSAGRFKGYTF. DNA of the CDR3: TGTGCCAGCAGCCCCTCGGCAGGGCGGTTCAAAGGCTACACCTTC. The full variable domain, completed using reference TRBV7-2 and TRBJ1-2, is GAGVSQSPSNKVTEKGKDVELRCDPISGHTALYWYRQSLGQGLEFLIYFQGNSAPDKSGLPSDRFSAERTGGSVSTLTIQRTQQEDSAVYLCASSPSAGRFKGYTFGSGTRLTVV.

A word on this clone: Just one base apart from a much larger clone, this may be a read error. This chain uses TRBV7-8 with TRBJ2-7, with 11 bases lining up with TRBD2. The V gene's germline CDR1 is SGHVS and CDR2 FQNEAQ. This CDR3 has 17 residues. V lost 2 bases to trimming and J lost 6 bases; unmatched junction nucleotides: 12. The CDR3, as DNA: TGTGCCAGCAGCTTAATTATCACTAGCGGGAGTCAATGCGAGCAGTACTTC. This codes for CASSLIITSGSQCEQYF.

The CDR3 reads CASSLEGSSGNTIYF. The CDR3 DNA reads TGCGCCAGCAGCTTGGAAGGAAGCTCTGGAAACACCATATATTTT. The chain is built from TRBV5-1 and TRBJ1-3; no clear D gene. The CDR3 runs 15 residues. Trimming shortened V by 0 bases and J by 0 bases, and 7 bases separated the two germline ends. CDR1 and CDR2 from the germline V gene are SGHRS and YFSETQ.

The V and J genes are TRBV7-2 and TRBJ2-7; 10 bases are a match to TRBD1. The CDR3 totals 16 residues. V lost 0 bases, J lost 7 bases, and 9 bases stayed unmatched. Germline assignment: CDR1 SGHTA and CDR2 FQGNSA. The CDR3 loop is CASSLAGQGTVREQYF. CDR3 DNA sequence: TGTGCCAGCAGCTTAGCGGGACAGGGGACGGTGAGGGAGCAGTACTTC. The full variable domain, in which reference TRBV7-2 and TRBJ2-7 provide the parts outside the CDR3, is GAGVSQSPSNKVTEKGKDVELRCDPISGHTALYWYRQSLGQGLEFLIYFQGNSAPDKSGLPSDRFSAERTGGSVSTLTIQRTQQEDSAVYLCASSLAGQGTVREQYFGPGTRLTVT.

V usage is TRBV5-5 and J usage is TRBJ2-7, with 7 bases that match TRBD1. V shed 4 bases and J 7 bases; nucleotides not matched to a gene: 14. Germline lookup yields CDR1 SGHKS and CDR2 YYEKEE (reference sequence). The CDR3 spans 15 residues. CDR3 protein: CASSRGQNSVLEQYF. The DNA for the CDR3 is TGTGCCAGCAGCCGGGGACAGAACTCTGTCTTGGAGCAGTACTTC.

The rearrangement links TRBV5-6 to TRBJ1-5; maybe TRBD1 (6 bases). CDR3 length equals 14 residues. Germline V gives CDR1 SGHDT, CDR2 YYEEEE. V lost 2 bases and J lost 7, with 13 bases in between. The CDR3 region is CASSLGGGTQPQHF. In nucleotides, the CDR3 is TGTGCCAGCAGCTTAGGGGGAGGGACGCAGCCCCAGCATTTT.

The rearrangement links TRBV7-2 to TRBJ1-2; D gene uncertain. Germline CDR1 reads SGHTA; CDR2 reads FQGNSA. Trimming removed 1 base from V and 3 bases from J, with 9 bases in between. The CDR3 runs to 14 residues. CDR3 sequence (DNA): TGTGCCAGCAGCTTAGTCCTAGGGTACTATGGCTACACCTTC. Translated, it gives CASSLVLGYYGYTF.

CDR3 residues: CASSLVAGGYADTQYF. The CDR3 DNA sequence: TGTGCCAGCAGCTTAGTGGCGGGAGGGTACGCAGATACGCAGTATTTT. The chain carries TRBV7-2 and TRBJ2-3; 9 nucleotides agree with TRBD2. With 1 base clipped from V and 4 bases from J, the junction kept 6 bases outside the gene matches. This CDR3 is 16 amino acids long. From germline, CDR1 is SGHTA and CDR2 FQGNSA.

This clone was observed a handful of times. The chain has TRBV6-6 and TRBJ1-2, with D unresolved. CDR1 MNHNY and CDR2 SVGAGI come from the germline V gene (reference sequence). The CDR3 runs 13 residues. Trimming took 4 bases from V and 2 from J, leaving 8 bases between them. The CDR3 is CASSFGPNYGYTF. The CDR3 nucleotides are TGTGCCAGCAGTTTCGGACCCAACTATGGCTACACCTTC.

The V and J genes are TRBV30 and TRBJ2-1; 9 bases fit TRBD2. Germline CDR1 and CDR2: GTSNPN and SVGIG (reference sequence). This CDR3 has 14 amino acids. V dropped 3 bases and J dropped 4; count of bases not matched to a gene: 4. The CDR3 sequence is CAWRKLAGYNEQFF. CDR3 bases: TGTGCCTGGAGGAAGCTAGCGGGATACAATGAGCAGTTCTTC.

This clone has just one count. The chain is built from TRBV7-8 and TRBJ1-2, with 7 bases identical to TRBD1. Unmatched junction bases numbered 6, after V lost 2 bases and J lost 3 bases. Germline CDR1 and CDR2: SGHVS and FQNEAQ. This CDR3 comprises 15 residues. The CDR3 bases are TGTGCCAGCAGCTTATCGACAGGGATCGACTATGGCTACACCTTC. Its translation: CASSLSTGIDYGYTF.

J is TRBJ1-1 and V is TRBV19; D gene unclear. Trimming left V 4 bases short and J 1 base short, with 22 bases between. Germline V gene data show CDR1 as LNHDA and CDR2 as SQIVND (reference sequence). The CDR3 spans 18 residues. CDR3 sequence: CASSTFQGLGWPNTEAFF. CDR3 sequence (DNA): TGTGCCAGTAGTACGTTCCAAGGCCTCGGGTGGCCGAACACTGAAGCTTTCTTT. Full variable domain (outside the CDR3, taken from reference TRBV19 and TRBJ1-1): DGGITQSPKYLFRKEGQNVTLSCEQNLNHDAMYWYRQDPGQGLRLIYYSQIVNDFQKGDIAEGYSVSREKKESFPLTVTSAQKNPTAFYLCASSTFQGLGWPNTEAFFGQGTRLTVV.